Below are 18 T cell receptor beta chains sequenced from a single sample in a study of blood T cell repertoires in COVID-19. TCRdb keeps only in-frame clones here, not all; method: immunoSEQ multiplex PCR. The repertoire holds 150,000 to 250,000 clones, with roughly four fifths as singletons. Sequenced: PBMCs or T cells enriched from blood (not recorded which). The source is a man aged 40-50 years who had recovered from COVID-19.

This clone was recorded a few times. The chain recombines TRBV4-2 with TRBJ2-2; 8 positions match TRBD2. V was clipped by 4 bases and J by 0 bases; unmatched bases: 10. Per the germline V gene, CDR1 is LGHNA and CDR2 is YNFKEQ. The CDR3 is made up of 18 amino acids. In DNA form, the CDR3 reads TGTGCCAGCAGCCTCGGGACTAGTTGGGGTGCGAACACCGGGGAGCTGTTTTTT. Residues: CASSLGTSWGANTGELFF.

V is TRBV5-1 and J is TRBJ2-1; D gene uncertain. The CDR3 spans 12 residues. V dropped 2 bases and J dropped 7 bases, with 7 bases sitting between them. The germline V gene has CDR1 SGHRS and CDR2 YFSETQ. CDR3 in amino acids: CASSLAGNEQFF. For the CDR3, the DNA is TGCGCCAGCAGCTTAGCCGGGAATGAGCAGTTCTTC.

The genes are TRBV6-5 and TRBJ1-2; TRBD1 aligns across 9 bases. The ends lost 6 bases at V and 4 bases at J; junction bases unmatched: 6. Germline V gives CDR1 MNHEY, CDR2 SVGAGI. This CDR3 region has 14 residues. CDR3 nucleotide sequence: TGTGCCAGCAGATCACCGGGACAGGGCTATGGCTACACCTTC. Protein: CASRSPGQGYGYTF.

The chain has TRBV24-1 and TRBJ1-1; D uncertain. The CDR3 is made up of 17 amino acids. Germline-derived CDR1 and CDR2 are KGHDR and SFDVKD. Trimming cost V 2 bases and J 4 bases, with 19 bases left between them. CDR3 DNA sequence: TGTGCCACCAGTGATTCATCCGCAGGCAGCTTAGGCACTGAAGCTTTCTTT. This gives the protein CATSDSSAGSLGTEAFF.

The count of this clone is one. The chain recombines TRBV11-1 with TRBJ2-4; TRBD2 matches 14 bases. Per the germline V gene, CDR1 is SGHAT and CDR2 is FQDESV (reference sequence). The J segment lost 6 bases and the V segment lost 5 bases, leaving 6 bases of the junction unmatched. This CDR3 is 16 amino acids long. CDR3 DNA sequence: TGTGCCAGCAGCCCGGGACTAGCGGGAGCCGGAAACATTCAGTACTTC. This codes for CASSPGLAGAGNIQYF.

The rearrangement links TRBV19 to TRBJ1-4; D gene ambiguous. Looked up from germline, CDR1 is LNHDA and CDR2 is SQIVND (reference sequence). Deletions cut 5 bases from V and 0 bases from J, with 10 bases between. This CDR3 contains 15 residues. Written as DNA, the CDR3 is TGTGCCAGTAGTTACAGACCAGCAACTAATGAAAAACTGTTTTTT. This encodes CASSYRPATNEKLFF.

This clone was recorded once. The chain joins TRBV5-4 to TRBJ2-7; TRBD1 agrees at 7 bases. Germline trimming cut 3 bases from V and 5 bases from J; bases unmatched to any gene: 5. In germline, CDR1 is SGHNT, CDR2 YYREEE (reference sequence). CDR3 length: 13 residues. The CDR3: CASSSTGIHEQYV. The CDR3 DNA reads TGTGCCAGCAGCTCGACAGGGATCCACGAGCAGTACGTC.

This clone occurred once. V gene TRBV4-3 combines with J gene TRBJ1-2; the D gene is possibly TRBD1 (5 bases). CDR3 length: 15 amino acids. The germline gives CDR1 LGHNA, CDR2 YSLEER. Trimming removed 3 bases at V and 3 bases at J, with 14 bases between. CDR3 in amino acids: CASSHFRVVDYGYTF. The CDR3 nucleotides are TGCGCCAGCAGCCACTTCAGGGTTGTCGACTATGGCTACACCTTC.

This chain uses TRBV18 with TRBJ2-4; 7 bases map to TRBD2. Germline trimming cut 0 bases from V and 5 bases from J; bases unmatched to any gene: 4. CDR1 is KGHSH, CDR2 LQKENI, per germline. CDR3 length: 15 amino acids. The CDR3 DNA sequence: TGTGCCAGCTCACCACCGTTACGGGAGGAAAACATTCAGTACTTC. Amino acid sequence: CASSPPLREENIQYF.

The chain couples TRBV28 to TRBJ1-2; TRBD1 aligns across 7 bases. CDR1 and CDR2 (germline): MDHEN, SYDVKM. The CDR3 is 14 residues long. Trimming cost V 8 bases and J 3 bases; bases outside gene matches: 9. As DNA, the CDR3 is TGTGCCAGCGTTCGCCAGGGACAGTACTATGGCTACACCTTC. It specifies CASVRQGQYYGYTF.

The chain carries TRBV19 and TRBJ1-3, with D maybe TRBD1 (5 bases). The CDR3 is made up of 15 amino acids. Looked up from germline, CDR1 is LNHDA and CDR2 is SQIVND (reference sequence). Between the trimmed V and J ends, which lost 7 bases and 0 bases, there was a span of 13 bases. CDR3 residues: CASIKGTSSGNTIYF. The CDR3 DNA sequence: TGTGCCAGTATTAAGGGGACTTCCTCTGGAAACACCATATATTTT. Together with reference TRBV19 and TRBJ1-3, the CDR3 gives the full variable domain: DGGITQSPKYLFRKEGQNVTLSCEQNLNHDAMYWYRQDPGQGLRLIYYSQIVNDFQKGDIAEGYSVSREKKESFPLTVTSAQKNPTAFYLCASIKGTSSGNTIYFGEGSWLTVV.

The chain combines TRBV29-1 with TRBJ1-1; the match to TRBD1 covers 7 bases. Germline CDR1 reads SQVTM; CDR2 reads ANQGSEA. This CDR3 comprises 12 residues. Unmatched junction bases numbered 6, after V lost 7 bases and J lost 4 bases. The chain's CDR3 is CSAGTEGTEAFF. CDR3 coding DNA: TGCAGCGCCGGGACAGAGGGCACTGAAGCTTTCTTT.

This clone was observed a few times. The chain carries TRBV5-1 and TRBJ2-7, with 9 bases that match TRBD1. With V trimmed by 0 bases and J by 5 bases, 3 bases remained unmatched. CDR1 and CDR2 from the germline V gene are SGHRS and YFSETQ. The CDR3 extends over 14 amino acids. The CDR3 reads CASSLGQGGHEQYF. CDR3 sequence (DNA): TGCGCCAGCAGCTTGGGACAGGGGGGACACGAGCAGTACTTC.

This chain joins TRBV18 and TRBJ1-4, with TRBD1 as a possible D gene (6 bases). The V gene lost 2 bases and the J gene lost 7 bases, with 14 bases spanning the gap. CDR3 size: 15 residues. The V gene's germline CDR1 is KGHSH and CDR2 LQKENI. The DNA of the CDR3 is TGTGCCAGCTCACCATCGACAGGTGCAGGTGAAAAACTGTTTTTT. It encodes CASSPSTGAGEKLFF. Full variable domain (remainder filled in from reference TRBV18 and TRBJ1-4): NAGVMQNPRHLVRRRGQEARLRCSPMKGHSHVYWYRQLPEEGLKFMVYLQKENIIDESGMPKERFSAEFPKEGPSILRIQQVVRGDSAAYFCASSPSTGAGEKLFFGSGTQLSVL.

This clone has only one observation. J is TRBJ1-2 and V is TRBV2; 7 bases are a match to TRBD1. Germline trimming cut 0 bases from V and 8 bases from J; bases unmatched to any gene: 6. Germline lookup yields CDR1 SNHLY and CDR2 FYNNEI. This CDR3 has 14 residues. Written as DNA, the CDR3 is TGTGCCAGCAGTGAAGCGGGGGACAGTGGAGGCTACACCTTC. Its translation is CASSEAGDSGGYTF.

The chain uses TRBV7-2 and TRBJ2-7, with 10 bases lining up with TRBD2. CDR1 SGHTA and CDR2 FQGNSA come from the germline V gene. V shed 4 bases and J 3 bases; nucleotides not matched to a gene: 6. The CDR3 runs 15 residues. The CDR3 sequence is CASSYTGTSVYEQYF. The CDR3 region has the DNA TGTGCCAGCAGCTACACCGGGACTAGCGTCTACGAGCAGTACTTC.

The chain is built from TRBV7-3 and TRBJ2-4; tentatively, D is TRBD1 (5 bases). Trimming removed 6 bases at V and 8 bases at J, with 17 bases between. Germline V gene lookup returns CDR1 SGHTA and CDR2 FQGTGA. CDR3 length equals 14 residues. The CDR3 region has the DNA TGTGCCAGCAGTTCCGGTGGCTGGGGCGACATTCAGTACTTC. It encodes CASSSGGWGDIQYF.

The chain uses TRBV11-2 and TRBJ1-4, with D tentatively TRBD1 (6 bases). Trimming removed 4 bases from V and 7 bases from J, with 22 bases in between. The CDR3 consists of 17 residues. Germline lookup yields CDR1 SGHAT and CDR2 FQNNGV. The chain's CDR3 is CASSSYRDLGVGEKLFF. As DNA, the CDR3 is TGTGCCAGCAGCTCGTACAGGGACCTGGGGGTTGGTGAAAAACTGTTTTTT. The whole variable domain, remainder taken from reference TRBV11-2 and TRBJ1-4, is EAGVAQSPRYKIIEKRQSVAFWCNPISGHATLYWYQQILGQGPKLLIQFQNNGVVDDSQLPKDRFSAERLKGVDSTLKIQPAKLEDSAVYLCASSSYRDLGVGEKLFFGSGTQLSVL.